The 6 T cell receptor beta chains in this list originate from one sample, sequenced in a study of blood T cell repertoires in COVID-19. Clones were sequenced by immunoSEQ multiplex PCR, and TCRdb holds only the in-frame ones, with some missing. The sample yields tens of thousands of clones, approximately 86% seen once. Sequenced material: PBMCs or T cells enriched from blood (not recorded which). All receptors come from a woman in her forties or fifties who had recovered from COVID-19.

The V and J genes are TRBV7-8 and TRBJ1-4; 7 positions match TRBD1. The germline CDR1 and CDR2 sequences are SGHVS and FQNEAQ. Losses at the gene ends were 5 bases for V and 7 bases for J; bases not matched to a gene: 7. The CDR3 length is 14 residues. CDR3 in DNA: TGTGCCAGCAGCCGAGACCAGGGGGTTGAAAAACTGTTTTTT. This sequence encodes CASSRDQGVEKLFF.

The genes are TRBV5-1 and TRBJ2-3; D not resolved. CDR3 length equals 17 residues. Germline CDR1 and CDR2: SGHRS and YFSETQ. The V and J ends lost 2 bases and 0 bases respectively, with 16 bases between them. The CDR3 loop reads CASSLPAGNPSTDTQYF. The CDR3 nucleotides are TGCGCCAGCAGCTTACCAGCAGGAAACCCTAGCACAGATACGCAGTATTTT.

The rearrangement links TRBV12-3 or TRBV12-4 to TRBJ1-5; no clear D gene. This CDR3 contains 13 residues. Deletions cut 7 bases from V and 6 bases from J, with 13 bases between. The chain's CDR3 is CASNTDGLQPQHF. As DNA, the CDR3 is TGTGCCAGCAATACGGACGGACTTCAGCCCCAGCATTTT.

The chain carries TRBV7-2 and TRBJ1-5; D is possibly TRBD1 (5 bases). Germline CDR1 is SGHTA and CDR2 is FQGNSA. Trimming removed 0 bases from V and 5 bases from J, with 8 bases in between. The CDR3 spans 14 residues. The CDR3 DNA sequence: TGTGCCAGCAGCTTAGCGCGCAGGGATCAGCCCCAGCATTTT. This encodes CASSLARRDQPQHF.

The CDR3 region has the DNA TGCGCCAGCAGCCCCCCACAGGGCTACGAGCAGTACTTC. Translation gives CASSPPQGYEQYF. The chain employs TRBV4-1 and TRBJ2-7, with D perhaps TRBD1 (6 bases). Per the germline V gene, CDR1 is MGHRA and CDR2 is YSYEKL. This CDR3 has 13 amino acids. The V gene lost 4 bases and the J gene lost 3 bases, with 10 bases spanning the gap.

The gene calls are TRBV18 and TRBJ1-5; D is unresolved. V lost 5 bases, J lost 5 bases, and 7 bases lay in between. There are 12 residues in the CDR3. Germline V gene sequence: CDR1 KGHSH, CDR2 LQKENI. CDR3 nucleotide sequence: TGTGCCAGCTCAGGCGGCGATCAGCCCCAGCATTTT. It translates to CASSGGDQPQHF.